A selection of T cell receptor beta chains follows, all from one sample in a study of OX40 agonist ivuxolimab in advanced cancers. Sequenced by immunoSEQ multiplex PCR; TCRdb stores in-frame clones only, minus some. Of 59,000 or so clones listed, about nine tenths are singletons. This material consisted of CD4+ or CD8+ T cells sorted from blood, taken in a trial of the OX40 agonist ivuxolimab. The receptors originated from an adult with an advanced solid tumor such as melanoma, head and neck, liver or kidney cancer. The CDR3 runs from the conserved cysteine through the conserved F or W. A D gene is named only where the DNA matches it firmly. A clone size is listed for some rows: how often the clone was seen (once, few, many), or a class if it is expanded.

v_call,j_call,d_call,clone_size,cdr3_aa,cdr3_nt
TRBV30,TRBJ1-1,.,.,CAWSGAPWATEAFF,TGTGCCTGGAGTGGAGCCCCTTGGGCCACTGAAGCTTTCTTT
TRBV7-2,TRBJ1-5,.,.,CASSSGSGRNDQPQHF,TGTGCCAGCAGCTCGGGTTCGGGCAGGAACGATCAGCCCCAGCATTTT
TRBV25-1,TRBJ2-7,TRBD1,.,CASSESPQGANEQYF,TGTGCCAGCAGTGAATCCCCCCAGGGGGCGAACGAGCAGTACTTC
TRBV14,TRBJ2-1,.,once,CASSPGDHGEQFF,TGTGCCAGCAGCCCCGGGGACCACGGTGAGCAGTTCTTC
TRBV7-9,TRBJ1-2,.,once,CASSLRTANYGYTF,TGTGCCAGCAGCCTGAGGACAGCCAACTATGGCTACACCTTC
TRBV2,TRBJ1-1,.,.,CASRIRGNTEAFF,TGTGCCAGCAGGATCAGGGGGAACACTGAAGCTTTCTTT
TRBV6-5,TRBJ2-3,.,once,CASSSSTVTDTQYF,TGTGCCAGCAGTTCCTCGACAGTCACAGATACGCAGTATTTT
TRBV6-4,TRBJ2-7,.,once,CASSGAGTTSCEGSYEQYF,TGTGCCAGCAGTGGCGCCGGGACAACTAGCTGCGAGGGGTCCTACGAGCAGTACTTC
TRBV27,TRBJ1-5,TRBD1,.,CASSLAGGQPQHF,TGTGCCAGCAGTTTAGCAGGGGGTCAGCCCCAGCATTTT
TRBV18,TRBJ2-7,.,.,CASSRDGYEQYF,TGTGCCAGCTCACGGGACGGATATGAGCAGTACTTC
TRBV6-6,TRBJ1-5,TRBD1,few,CASSRGQLNQPQHF,TGTGCCAGCAGTCGGGGACAGCTTAATCAGCCCCAGCATTTT
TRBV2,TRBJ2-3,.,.,CASNFASRTDTQYF,TGTGCCAGCAATTTCGCTAGCCGCACAGATACGCAGTATTTT
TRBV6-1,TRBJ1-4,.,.,CASSDRGDYEKLFF,TGTGCCAGCAGTGACCGGGGGGATTACGAAAAACTGTTTTTT
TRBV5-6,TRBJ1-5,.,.,CASSRGQTYSNQPQHF,TGTGCCAGCAGCCGAGGACAGACTTATAGCAATCAGCCCCAGCATTTT
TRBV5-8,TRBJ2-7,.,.,CASSLETGTKSYEQYF,TGTGCCAGCAGCCTTGAAACCGGGACGAAGTCCTACGAGCAGTACTTC
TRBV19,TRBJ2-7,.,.,CASSSIRDSSYEQYF,TGTGCCAGTAGTAGCATCCGGGACTCCTCCTACGAGCAGTACTTC
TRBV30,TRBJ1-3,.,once,CAWRPPAFSGNTIYF,TGTGCCTGGAGACCTCCGGCTTTCTCTGGAAACACCATATATTTT
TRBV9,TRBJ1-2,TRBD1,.,CASTPWTGNRGYTF,TGTGCCAGCACCCCATGGACAGGGAATCGTGGCTACACCTTC
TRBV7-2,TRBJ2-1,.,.,CASSRSGDNEQFF,TGTGCCAGCAGCCGCAGCGGCGACAATGAGCAGTTCTTC
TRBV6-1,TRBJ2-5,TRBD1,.,CASNRDRGRETQYF,TGTGCCAGCAATCGGGACAGGGGTCGAGAGACCCAGTACTTC
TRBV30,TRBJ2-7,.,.,CAWRANGILGVVRYF,TGTGCCTGGAGGGCGAACGGGATCCTAGGGGTCGTGAGGTACTTC
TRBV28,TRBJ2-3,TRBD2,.,CASSRGLVTDTQYF,TGTGCCAGCAGCCGCGGACTAGTAACAGATACGCAGTATTTT
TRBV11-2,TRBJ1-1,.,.,CASRPDDGPFF,TGTGCCAGCAGGCCGGACGACGGGCCTTTCTTT
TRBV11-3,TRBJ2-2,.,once,CASSRRGSGELFF,TGTGCCAGCAGCCGCAGGGGAAGCGGGGAGCTGTTTTTT
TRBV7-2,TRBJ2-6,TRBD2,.,CASSLGLAGGFGANVLTF,TGTGCCAGCAGCTTAGGGCTAGCGGGAGGCTTTGGGGCCAACGTCCTGACTTTC
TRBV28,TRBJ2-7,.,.,CASSLLSFPPYEQYF,TGTGCCAGCAGTTTATTATCCTTTCCTCCCTACGAGCAGTACTTC
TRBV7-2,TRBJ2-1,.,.,CASSGGRVNEQFF,TGTGCCAGCAGCGGAGGGCGGGTCAATGAGCAGTTCTTC
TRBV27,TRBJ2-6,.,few,CASSLSGANVLTF,TGTGCCAGCAGCCTCTCTGGGGCCAACGTCCTGACTTTC
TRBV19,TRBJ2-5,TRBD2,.,CASRSLAGGRETQYF,TGTGCCAGCAGAAGCTTAGCGGGAGGTAGAGAGACCCAGTACTTC
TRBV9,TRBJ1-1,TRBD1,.,CASSPTGGSTEAFF,TGTGCCAGCAGCCCGACAGGGGGGAGCACTGAAGCTTTCTTT
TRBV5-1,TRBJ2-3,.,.,CASSLERVGGDTQYF,TGCGCCAGCAGCTTGGAGAGGGTAGGAGGAGATACGCAGTATTTT
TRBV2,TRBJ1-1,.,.,CASSRTGAGTEAFF,TGTGCCAGCTCTCGGACTGGAGCCGGCACTGAAGCTTTCTTT
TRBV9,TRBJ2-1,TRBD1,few,CASMGTGYNEQFF,TGTGCCAGCATGGGGACAGGCTACAATGAGCAGTTCTTC
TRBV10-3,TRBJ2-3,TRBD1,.,CAISESGTGTGGTDTQYF,TGTGCCATCAGTGAGTCGGGAACCGGGACAGGGGGCACAGATACGCAGTATTTT
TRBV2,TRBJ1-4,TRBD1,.,CASSEGRWLQGATNEKLFF,TGTGCCAGCAGTGAAGGTCGGTGGCTACAGGGGGCAACTAATGAAAAACTGTTTTTT
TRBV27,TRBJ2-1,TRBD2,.,CASSLSRLAGGRDEQFF,TGTGCCAGCAGTTTATCCCGACTAGCGGGAGGGCGGGATGAGCAGTTCTTC
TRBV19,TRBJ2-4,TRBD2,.,CASSYSGTGSKNIQYF,TGTGCCAGTAGTTATAGCGGGACCGGTTCCAAAAACATTCAGTACTTC
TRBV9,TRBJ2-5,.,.,CASSQGTQETQYF,TGTGCCAGCAGCCAAGGGACTCAAGAGACCCAGTACTTC
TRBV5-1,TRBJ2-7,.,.,CASSSEGYEQYF,TGCGCCAGCAGCTCAGAGGGGTACGAGCAGTACTTC
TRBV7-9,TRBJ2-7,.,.,CASSLTYEQYF,TGTGCCAGCAGCTTAACCTACGAGCAGTACTTC